Listed below are T cell receptor beta chains from one sample, sequenced in a study of cytomegalovirus exposure and HLA in healthy donors. The data were produced by immunoSEQ multiplex PCR, yet TCRdb's version contains in-frame clones alone and is incomplete. Recorded here are about 92,000 clones; the top ten clones represent roughly 15%. The sequencing input was PBMCs. Every receptor here comes from a man aged 50 to 60 in good health and CMV-seropositive. The CDR3 runs from the conserved cysteine through the conserved F or W.

j_call: TRBJ2-1; v_call: TRBV7-2; cdr3_length: 16; cdr3_aa: CASSPNSGLAFNEQFF
j_call: TRBJ1-3; v_call: TRBV6-5; cdr3_length: 15; cdr3_aa: CASRGTGRSGNTIYF
j_call: TRBJ1-2; v_call: TRBV6-5; cdr3_length: 14; cdr3_aa: CASSYSGQDYGYTF
j_call: TRBJ1-1; v_call: TRBV29-1; cdr3_length: 10; cdr3_aa: CSVQNTEAFF
j_call: TRBJ1-1; v_call: TRBV27; cdr3_length: 13; cdr3_aa: CASSPGGYTEAFF
j_call: TRBJ1-2; v_call: TRBV7-2; cdr3_length: 14; cdr3_aa: CASSFYRERDGYTF
j_call: TRBJ1-1; v_call: TRBV30; cdr3_length: 13; cdr3_aa: CACSGTVNPEAFF
j_call: TRBJ2-1; v_call: TRBV10-1; cdr3_length: 14; cdr3_aa: CASSKTSGRNEQFF
j_call: TRBJ1-4; v_call: TRBV2; cdr3_length: 13; cdr3_aa: CASSLGPGEKLFF
j_call: TRBJ1-2; v_call: TRBV9; cdr3_length: 18; cdr3_aa: CASSSPRQIDIFNYGYTF
j_call: TRBJ1-4; v_call: TRBV7-2; cdr3_length: 17; cdr3_aa: CASSLVPGPPTNEKLFF
j_call: TRBJ2-1; v_call: TRBV19; cdr3_length: 17; cdr3_aa: CASSREGGLAGVNEQFF
j_call: NA; v_call: TRBV27; cdr3_length: 15; cdr3_aa: CASSVRTSGRYEQYF
j_call: TRBJ1-4; v_call: TRBV18; cdr3_length: 16; cdr3_aa: CASSPRAQGAQEKLFF
j_call: TRBJ1-1; v_call: TRBV5-4; cdr3_length: 14; cdr3_aa: CASSFDRGNTEAFF
j_call: TRBJ1-6; v_call: TRBV4-1; cdr3_length: 13; cdr3_aa: CASSVTPLSPLHF
j_call: TRBJ1-1; v_call: TRBV9; cdr3_length: 17; cdr3_aa: CASSVGASAGSDTEAFF
j_call: TRBJ2-5; v_call: TRBV18; cdr3_length: 15; cdr3_aa: CASSLVAGTRETQYF
j_call: TRBJ1-1; v_call: TRBV19; cdr3_length: 13; cdr3_aa: CATMDRLNTEAFF
j_call: TRBJ1-3; v_call: TRBV5-1; cdr3_length: 15; cdr3_aa: CASSLGQGLGNTIYF
j_call: TRBJ2-1; v_call: TRBV7-3; cdr3_length: 14; cdr3_aa: CASSYSGRGDEQFF
j_call: TRBJ1-2; v_call: TRBV6-1; cdr3_length: 15; cdr3_aa: CASSEAQGAQIGYTF
j_call: TRBJ1-1; v_call: TRBV2; cdr3_length: 15; cdr3_aa: CASTREGTGGTEAFF
j_call: TRBJ2-7; v_call: TRBV5-8; cdr3_length: 15; cdr3_aa: CASSLAFRGPYEQYF
j_call: TRBJ1-2; v_call: TRBV6-5; cdr3_length: 15; cdr3_aa: CASSKPGRGIYGYTF
j_call: TRBJ1-5; v_call: TRBV5-8; cdr3_length: 17; cdr3_aa: CASSLWDRYDSNQPQHF
j_call: TRBJ1-2; v_call: TRBV6-5; cdr3_length: 16; cdr3_aa: CASSYSGRGFGGGYTF
j_call: TRBJ1-6; v_call: TRBV13; cdr3_length: 15; cdr3_aa: CASTIIGTGDSPLHF
j_call: TRBJ2-1; v_call: TRBV11-2; cdr3_length: 13; cdr3_aa: CASSFVSYNEQFF
j_call: TRBJ1-2; v_call: TRBV4-2; cdr3_length: 15; cdr3_aa: CASSPGGVRNDGYTF
j_call: TRBJ2-3; v_call: TRBV5-1; cdr3_length: 15; cdr3_aa: CASSFGTGFRDTQYF
j_call: TRBJ2-5; v_call: TRBV5-6; cdr3_length: 16; cdr3_aa: CASTLTVWRGQETQYF
j_call: TRBJ2-7; v_call: TRBV27; cdr3_length: 14; cdr3_aa: CASSSRDNSYEQYF
j_call: TRBJ1-2; v_call: TRBV30; cdr3_length: 15; cdr3_aa: CAWIRGGQGGYGYTF
j_call: TRBJ2-3; v_call: TRBV13; cdr3_length: 18; cdr3_aa: CASSVGILAGPSTDTQYF
j_call: TRBJ2-1; v_call: TRBV19; cdr3_length: 14; cdr3_aa: CASSLGLANNEQFF
j_call: TRBJ2-5; v_call: TRBV10-3; cdr3_length: 14; cdr3_aa: CAISEFRGQETQYF
j_call: TRBJ2-2; v_call: TRBV4-3; cdr3_length: 15; cdr3_aa: CASSQDRRKTGELFF
j_call: TRBJ2-1; v_call: TRBV18; cdr3_length: 15; cdr3_aa: CASSFLAGGYNEQFF
j_call: TRBJ2-3; v_call: TRBV4-3; cdr3_length: 15; cdr3_aa: CASSQRLERTDTQYF
j_call: TRBJ2-1; v_call: TRBV4-3; cdr3_length: 14; cdr3_aa: CASSQERQYNEQFF
j_call: TRBJ2-1; v_call: TRBV6-5; cdr3_length: 15; cdr3_aa: CASSYGGTGNNEQFF
j_call: TRBJ1-1; v_call: TRBV4-2; cdr3_length: 20; cdr3_aa: CASSLGPNRHLDVGANEAFF
j_call: TRBJ2-5; v_call: TRBV5-4; cdr3_length: 15; cdr3_aa: CASSLDSERWETQYF
j_call: TRBJ2-1; v_call: TRBV13; cdr3_length: 18; cdr3_aa: CASSIPGLAGASYNEQFF
j_call: TRBJ2-7; v_call: TRBV5-1; cdr3_length: 15; cdr3_aa: CASSLLSQEPYEQYF
j_call: NA; v_call: TRBV4-1; cdr3_length: 14; cdr3_aa: CASSQTGQVGEQYF
j_call: TRBJ2-2; v_call: TRBV10-3; cdr3_length: 14; cdr3_aa: CASQLGQNTGELFF
j_call: TRBJ2-1; v_call: TRBV18; cdr3_length: 15; cdr3_aa: CASSPSSGRRNEQFF
j_call: TRBJ2-5; v_call: TRBV11-2; cdr3_length: 15; cdr3_aa: CASSLDLFVFETQYF
j_call: TRBJ1-1; v_call: TRBV29-1; cdr3_length: 13; cdr3_aa: CSVSRVMNTEAFF
j_call: TRBJ1-1; v_call: TRBV5-6; cdr3_length: 15; cdr3_aa: CASSLVGGLGTEAFF
j_call: TRBJ1-2; v_call: TRBV6-5; cdr3_length: 14; cdr3_aa: CASSLLGGVYGYTF
j_call: TRBJ1-1; v_call: TRBV27; cdr3_length: 13; cdr3_aa: CASSIRGNTEAFF
j_call: TRBJ1-2; v_call: TRBV30; cdr3_length: 13; cdr3_aa: CAWSTGSNYGYTF
j_call: TRBJ1-1; v_call: TRBV30; cdr3_length: 19; cdr3_aa: CAWRWDRERVSLLNTEAFF
j_call: TRBJ2-7; v_call: TRBV19; cdr3_length: 14; cdr3_aa: CASSRTRGAYEQYF